This T cell receptor beta chain was retrieved from a study of cytomegalovirus exposure and HLA in healthy donors. Study results and limitations: Most observed TCR sequences were rare, whereas some public TCRs were detected in many donors. Subsequent analysis revealed that first-cohort TCR clusters tended to co-occur in the 130 or so validation repertoires. Cytomegalovirus-associated TCR beta chains were listed, numbering 150 to 200.

Donors were drawn from the approximately 120-subject validation cohort, separate from the approximately 700-subject first cohort. Notes on this clone: Antigen specificity is unknown.

Clones were read by immunoSEQ multiplex PCR, and TCRdb kept only the in-frame ones, dropping some. The repertoire has 260,000 or so clones, around nine tenths of them found once; the top ten carry less than 3%. The CDR3 runs 12 residues. The J segment lost 6 bases and the V segment lost 5 bases, leaving 3 bases of the junction unmatched. Germline V gene data show CDR1 as LNHDA and CDR2 as SQIVND (reference sequence). Sequencing input: PBMCs. The chain has TRBV19 and TRBJ1-2; 7 bases fit TRBD1. The TCR sequence derives from a man younger than 30 in good health and CMV-seronegative. The CDR3, as DNA: TGTGCCAGTAGTTTCACAGGGGATGGCTACACCTTC. Translating gives CASSFTGDGYTF.